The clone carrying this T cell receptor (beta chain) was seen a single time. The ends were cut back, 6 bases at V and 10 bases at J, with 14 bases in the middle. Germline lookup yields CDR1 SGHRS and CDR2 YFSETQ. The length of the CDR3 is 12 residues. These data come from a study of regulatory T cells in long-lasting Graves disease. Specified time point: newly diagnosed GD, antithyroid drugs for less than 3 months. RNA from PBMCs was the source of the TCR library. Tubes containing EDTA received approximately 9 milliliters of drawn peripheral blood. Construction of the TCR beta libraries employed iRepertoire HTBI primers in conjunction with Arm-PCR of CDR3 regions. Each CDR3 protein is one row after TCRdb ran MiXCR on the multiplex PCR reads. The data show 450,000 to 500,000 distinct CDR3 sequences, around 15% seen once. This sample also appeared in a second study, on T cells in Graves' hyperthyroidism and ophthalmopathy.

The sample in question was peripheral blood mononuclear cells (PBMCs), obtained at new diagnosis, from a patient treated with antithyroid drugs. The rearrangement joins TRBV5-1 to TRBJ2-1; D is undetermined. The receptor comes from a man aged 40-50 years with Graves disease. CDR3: CASTNQLGEQFF. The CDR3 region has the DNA TGCGCCAGCACGAACCAGCTAGGGGAGCAGTTCTTC.